What follows describes a single T cell receptor (beta chain). Antigen: not known. The sample originates from a study of shared clonotypes between healthy human individuals. Data came from immunoSEQ multiplex PCR; TCRdb stores just in-frame clones and leaves some out. This sample has some 2.3 million clones, with 80% to 95% found just once. The CDR3 spans 16 residues. Trimming removed 0 bases from V and 4 bases from J; junction bases left unmatched: 5. Looked up from germline, CDR1 is SGDLS and CDR2 is YYNGEE. Overall study results and limits: Collection of samples was limited to blood; tissue repertoires likely differ. The study generally estimated greater richness for naive than memory subsets.

The source material was naive CD4+ T cells from PBMCs. Subset reported: CD45RA+ positively selected. The sequence was obtained from a man in his late teens or twenties in good health. Some clones in this sample may be carry-over from other donors' samples. This rearrangement joins TRBV9 to TRBJ2-2; 8 bases fit TRBD2. The CDR3 loop reads CASSVVAGGVTGELFF. The CDR3 DNA follows: TGTGCCAGCAGCGTAGTGGCGGGAGGAGTCACCGGGGAGCTGTTTTTT.